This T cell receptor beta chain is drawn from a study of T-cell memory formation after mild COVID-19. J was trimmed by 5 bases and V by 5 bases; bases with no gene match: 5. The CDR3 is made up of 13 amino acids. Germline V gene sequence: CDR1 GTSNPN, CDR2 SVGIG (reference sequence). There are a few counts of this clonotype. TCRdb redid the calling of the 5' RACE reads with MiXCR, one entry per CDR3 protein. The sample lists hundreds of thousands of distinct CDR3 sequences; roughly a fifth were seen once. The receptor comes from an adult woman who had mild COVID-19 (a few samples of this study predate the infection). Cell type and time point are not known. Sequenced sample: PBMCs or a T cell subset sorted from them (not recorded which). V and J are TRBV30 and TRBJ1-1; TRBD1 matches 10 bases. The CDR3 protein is CAWEDRGLTEAFF. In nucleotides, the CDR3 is TGTGCCTGGGAAGACAGGGGGCTTACTGAAGCTTTCTTT.